This T cell receptor (beta chain) was sequenced in a study of blood T cell repertoires in COVID-19. Study-level information: COVID-19 samples, acute and convalescent, were from the United States, Italy and Spain. The cDNA or gDNA used as material had been derived from T cells, B-cell-depleted T cells, or PBMCs.

V gave up 4 bases and J gave up 0 bases; unmatched junction bases: 12. CDR3 length equals 18 residues. CDR1 and CDR2 (germline): SGDLS, YYNGEE. Authors' processing steps: Using reference gene primer amplification, nucleated cell counts were estimated. Data came from immunoSEQ multiplex PCR; TCRdb stores just in-frame clones and leaves some out. Clone size and V and J calls were adopted from that table, with D and trimming inferred from the DNA. The sample lists about 64,000 clones, around 79% occurring once. The V and J genes are TRBV9 and TRBJ2-1, with 8 bases lining up with TRBD2. Sequencing used peripheral blood. This receptor was identified in a human donor in a cohort sampled during active COVID-19. CDR3 sequence reads: CASSPRARSGNSYNEQFF. The CDR3 nucleotides read TGTGCCAGCAGCCCGCGCGCACGTAGCGGGAACTCCTACAATGAGCAGTTCTTC.